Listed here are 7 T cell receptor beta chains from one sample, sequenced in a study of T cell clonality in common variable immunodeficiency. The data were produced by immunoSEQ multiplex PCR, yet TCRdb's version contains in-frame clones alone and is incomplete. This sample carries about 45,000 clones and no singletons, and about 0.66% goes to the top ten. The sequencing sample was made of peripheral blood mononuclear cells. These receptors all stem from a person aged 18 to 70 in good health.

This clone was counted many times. The CDR3 here is CASSAGSGTFSYEQYF. The CDR3 bases that were read are TGTGCCAGCAGCGCAGGGAGCGGGACCTTTTCCTACGAG. The chain recombines TRBV9 with TRBJ2-7, with 7 bases matching TRBD2. The CDR3 goes on 3 residues after the read ends, and that part is filled in from the germline J gene. The CDR3 runs 16 residues. Per the germline V gene, CDR1 is SGDLS and CDR2 is YYNGEE. V lost 3 bases to trimming and J lost 1 base; unmatched junction nucleotides: 10.

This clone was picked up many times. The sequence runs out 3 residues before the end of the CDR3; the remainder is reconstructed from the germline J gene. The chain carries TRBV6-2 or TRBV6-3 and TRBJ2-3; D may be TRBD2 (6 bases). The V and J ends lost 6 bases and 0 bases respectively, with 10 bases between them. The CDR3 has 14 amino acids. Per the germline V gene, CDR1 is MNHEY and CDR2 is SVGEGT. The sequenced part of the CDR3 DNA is TGTGCCAGCAGGCCGGGACTCAGCACAGATACG. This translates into CASRPGLSTDT. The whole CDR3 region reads CASRPGLSTDTQYF.

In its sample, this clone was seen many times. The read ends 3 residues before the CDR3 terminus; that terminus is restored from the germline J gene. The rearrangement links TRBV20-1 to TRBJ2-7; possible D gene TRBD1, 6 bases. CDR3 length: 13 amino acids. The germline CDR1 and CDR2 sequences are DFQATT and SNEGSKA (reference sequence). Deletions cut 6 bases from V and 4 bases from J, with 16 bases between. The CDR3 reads CSAKQGIGYEQYF. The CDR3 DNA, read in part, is TGCAGTGCAAAACAGGGTATAGGGTACGAG.

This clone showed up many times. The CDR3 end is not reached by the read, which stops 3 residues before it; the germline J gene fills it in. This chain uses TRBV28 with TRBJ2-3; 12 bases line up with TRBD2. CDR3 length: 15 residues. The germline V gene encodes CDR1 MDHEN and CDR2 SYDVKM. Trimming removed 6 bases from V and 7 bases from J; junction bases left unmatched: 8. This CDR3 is CASSETSGRANTQYF. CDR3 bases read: TGTGCCAGCAGCGAGACTAGCGGGAGAGCGAATACG.

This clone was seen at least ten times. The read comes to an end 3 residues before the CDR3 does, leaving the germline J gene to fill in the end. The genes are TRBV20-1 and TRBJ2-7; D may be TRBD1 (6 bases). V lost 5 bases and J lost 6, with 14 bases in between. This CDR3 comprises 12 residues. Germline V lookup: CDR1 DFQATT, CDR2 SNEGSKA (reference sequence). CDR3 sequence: CSAEGGPPEQYF. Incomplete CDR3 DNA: TGCAGTGCTGAAGGGGGACCCCCCGAG.

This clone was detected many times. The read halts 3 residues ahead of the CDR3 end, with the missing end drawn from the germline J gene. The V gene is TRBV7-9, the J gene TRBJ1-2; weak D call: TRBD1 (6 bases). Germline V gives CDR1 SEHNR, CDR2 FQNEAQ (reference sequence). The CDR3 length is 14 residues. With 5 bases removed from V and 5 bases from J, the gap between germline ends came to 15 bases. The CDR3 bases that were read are TGTGCCAGCAGCCCTCAGGGGTTTGGTTATGGC. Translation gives CASSPQGFGYG. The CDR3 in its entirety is CASSPQGFGYGYTF.

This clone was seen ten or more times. The CDR3 bases that were read are TGTGCCAGCAGCTTGGGTTCGGCAGGGAAAAAGACC. Amino acid sequence: CASSLGSAGKKT. The whole CDR3 reads CASSLGSAGKKTQYF. The chain has TRBV5-8 and TRBJ2-5; possibly TRBD1 for D (5 bases). The read terminates 3 residues before the CDR3 end, so the remaining end is supplied by the germline J gene. V shed 0 bases and J shed 6 bases, with 15 bases lying between them. Germline CDR1 is SGHTS and CDR2 is YDEGEE. The CDR3 spans 15 residues.